This entry concerns a single TCR beta chain. Its matching antigen is unknown. This entry belongs to a study of T cell repertoires in cytomegalovirus infection. Study-wide background: CMV infection plus the matching HLA type was flagged by public TCR beta signatures. Study observations and caveats: Identification of carriers of CMV plus the relevant HLA was achieved through cumulative public TCR beta family frequency.

MiXCR, applied by TCRdb to the reads, yields one record per CDR3 protein. The table lists fewer than 350,000 distinct CDR3 sequences, 15% to 20% of them singletons. Germline values: CDR1 LNHDA, CDR2 SQIVND (reference sequence). Unmatched junction bases numbered 4, after V lost 6 bases and J lost 6 bases. The CDR3 spans 14 residues. The sequence was obtained from a human donor in good health (CMV status not recorded). Some clones in this sample may be carry-over from other donors' samples. The genes are TRBV19 and TRBJ1-5, with 11 positions matching TRBD1. The sample comprised PBMCs. The CDR3 DNA is TGTGCCAGTAGCTGGGGGACAGGGGGTCAGCCCCAGCATTTT. Translated, it gives CASSWGTGGQPQHF.